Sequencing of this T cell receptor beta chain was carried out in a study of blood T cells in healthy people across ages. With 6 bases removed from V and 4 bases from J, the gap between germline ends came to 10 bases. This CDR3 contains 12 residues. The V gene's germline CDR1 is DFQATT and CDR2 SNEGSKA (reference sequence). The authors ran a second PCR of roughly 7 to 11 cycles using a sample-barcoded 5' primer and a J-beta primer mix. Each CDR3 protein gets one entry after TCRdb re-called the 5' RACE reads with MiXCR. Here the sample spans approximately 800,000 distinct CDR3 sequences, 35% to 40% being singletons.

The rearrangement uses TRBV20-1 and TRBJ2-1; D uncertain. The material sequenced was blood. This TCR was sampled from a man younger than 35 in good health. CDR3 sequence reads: CSASDEYNEQFF. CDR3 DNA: TGCAGTGCGTCGGACGAGTACAATGAGCAGTTCTTC.